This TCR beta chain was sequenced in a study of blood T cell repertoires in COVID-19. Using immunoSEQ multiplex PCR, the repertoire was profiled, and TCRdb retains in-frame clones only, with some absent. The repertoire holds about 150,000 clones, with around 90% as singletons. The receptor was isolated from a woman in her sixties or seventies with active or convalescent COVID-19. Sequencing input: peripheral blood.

The CDR3 protein is CASIGGMNTEAFF. For the CDR3, the DNA is TGTGCCAGCATAGGGGGTATGAACACTGAAGCTTTCTTT. This chain uses TRBV7-9 with TRBJ1-1, with D perhaps TRBD1 (6 bases). CDR3 length equals 13 residues. Germline V CDR1 and CDR2: SEHNR, FQNEAQ (reference sequence). Trimming took 7 bases from V and 0 from J, leaving 9 bases between them.